The clone carrying this T cell receptor (beta chain) came up many times. The CDR3 has 14 amino acids. The junction had 3 bases not matched to a gene; V was cut back by 6 bases and J by 2 bases. The germline V gene encodes CDR1 ENHRY and CDR2 SYGVKD. Via MiXCR, TCRdb re-called the RT-PCR reads, giving one row per CDR3 protein. The table includes about 680,000 distinct CDR3 sequences, 14% detected once. V usage is TRBV10-3 and J usage is TRBJ2-3; 9 nucleotides agree with TRBD2. The TCR comes from a female donor in good health, serving as a healthy control. The sample taken for sequencing was memory CD4+ T cells from blood. Here the CDR3 reads CAIRAGGSTDTQYF. The CDR3 DNA sequence: TGTGCCATCAGAGCGGGAGGTTCCACAGATACGCAGTATTTT.